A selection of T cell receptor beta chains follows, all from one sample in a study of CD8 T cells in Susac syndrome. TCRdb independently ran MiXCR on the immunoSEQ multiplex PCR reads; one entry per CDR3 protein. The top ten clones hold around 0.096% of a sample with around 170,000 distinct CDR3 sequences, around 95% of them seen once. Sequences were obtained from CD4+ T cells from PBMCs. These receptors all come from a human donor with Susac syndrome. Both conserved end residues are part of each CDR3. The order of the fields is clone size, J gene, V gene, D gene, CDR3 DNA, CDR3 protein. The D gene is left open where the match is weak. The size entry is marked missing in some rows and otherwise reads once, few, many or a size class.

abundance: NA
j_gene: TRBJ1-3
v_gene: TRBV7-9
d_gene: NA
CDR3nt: TGTGCCAGCAGCTTAGACAGGTCTGGAAACACCATATATTTT
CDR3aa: CASSLDRSGNTIYF

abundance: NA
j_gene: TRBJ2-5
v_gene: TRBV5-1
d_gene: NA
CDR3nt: TGCGCCAGCAGCTTAGGGTTTTTCGAGACCCAGTACTTC
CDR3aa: CASSLGFFETQYF

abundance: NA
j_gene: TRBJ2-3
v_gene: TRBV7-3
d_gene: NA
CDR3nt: TGTGCCAGCAGCACCCACGGGAGCCTCGGCGCAGATACGCAGTATTTT
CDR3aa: CASSTHGSLGADTQYF

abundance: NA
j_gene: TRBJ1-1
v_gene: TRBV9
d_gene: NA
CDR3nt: TGTGCCAGCAGCGTAGAGCTCCGGGGGGGCACTGAAGCTTTCTTT
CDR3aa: CASSVELRGGTEAFF

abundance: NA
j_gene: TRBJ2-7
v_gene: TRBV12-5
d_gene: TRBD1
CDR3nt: TGTGCTAGTGGTTCCGGGACAGCGACTCGCGAGCAGTACTTC
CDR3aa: CASGSGTATREQYF

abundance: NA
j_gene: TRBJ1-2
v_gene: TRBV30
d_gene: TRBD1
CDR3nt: TGTGCCTGGAGTAGCAACGGACAGGGATATCGTGGCTACACCTTC
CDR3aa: CAWSSNGQGYRGYTF

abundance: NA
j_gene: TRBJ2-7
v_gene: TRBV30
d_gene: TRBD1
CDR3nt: TGTGCCTGGAGTGCCGTATGGGGGACAGGAACCTACGAGCAGTACTTC
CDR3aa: CAWSAVWGTGTYEQYF

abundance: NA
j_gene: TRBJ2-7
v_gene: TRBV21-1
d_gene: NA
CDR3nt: TGTGCCAGCAGCAAAGAGTCTCGGCAGCCCGGAAAAACAAAACCCTACGAGCAGTACTTC
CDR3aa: CASSKESRQPGKTKPYEQYF

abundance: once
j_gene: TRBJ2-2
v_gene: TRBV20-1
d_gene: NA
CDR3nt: TGCAGTGCTAGAGATCTAAAGGGGGCGGGGGTTACCACCGGGGAGCTGTTTTTT
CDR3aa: CSARDLKGAGVTTGELFF

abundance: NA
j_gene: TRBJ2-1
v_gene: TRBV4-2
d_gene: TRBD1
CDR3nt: TGTGCCAGCAGCCATGCCCTGGGACAGGGCTACAATGAGCAGTTCTTC
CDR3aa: CASSHALGQGYNEQFF

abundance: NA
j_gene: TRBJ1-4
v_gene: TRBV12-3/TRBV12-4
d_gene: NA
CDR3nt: TGTGCCAGCAGTCTAGACAGCCGATCAAATGAAAAACTGTTTTTT
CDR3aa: CASSLDSRSNEKLFF

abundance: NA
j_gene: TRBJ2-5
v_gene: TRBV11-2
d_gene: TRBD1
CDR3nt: TGTGCCAGCAGCTTAGGGGGACAGGGATCCTTCCAAGAGACCCAGTACTTC
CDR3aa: CASSLGGQGSFQETQYF

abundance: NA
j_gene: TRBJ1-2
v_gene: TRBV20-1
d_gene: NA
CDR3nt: TGCAGTGCTATGGGCGCACAGGATGGCTACACCTTC
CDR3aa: CSAMGAQDGYTF

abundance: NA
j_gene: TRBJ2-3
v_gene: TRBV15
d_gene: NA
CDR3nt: TGTGCCACCAGCAGAGATTGGGGCAGCGCATCGGGCCGGCCAGATACGCAGTATTTT
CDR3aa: CATSRDWGSASGRPDTQYF

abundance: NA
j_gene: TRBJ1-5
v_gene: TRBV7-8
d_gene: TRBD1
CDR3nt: TGTGCCAGCAGCCTCGGGAAGGACAGGGTTAGCAATCAGCCCCAGCATTTT
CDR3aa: CASSLGKDRVSNQPQHF

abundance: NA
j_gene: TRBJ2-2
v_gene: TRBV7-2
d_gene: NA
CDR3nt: TGTGCCAGCAGCTTAGACGTGGGGATAGCCCCCGGGGAGCTGTTTTTT
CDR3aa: CASSLDVGIAPGELFF

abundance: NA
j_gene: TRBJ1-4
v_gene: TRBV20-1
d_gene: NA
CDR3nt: TGCAGTGCTAGTCGGGGGGCGAATAATGAAAAACTGTTTTTT
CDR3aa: CSASRGANNEKLFF

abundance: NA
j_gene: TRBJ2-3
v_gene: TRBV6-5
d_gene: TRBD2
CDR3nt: TGTGCCAGCAGTTACTCCCGGGACTACAACACAGATACGCAGTATTTT
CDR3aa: CASSYSRDYNTDTQYF

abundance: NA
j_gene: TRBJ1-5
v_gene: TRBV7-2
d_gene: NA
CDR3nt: TGTGCCAGCAGCTTAAGTTTCTCCGATCAGCCCCAGCATTTT
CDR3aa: CASSLSFSDQPQHF

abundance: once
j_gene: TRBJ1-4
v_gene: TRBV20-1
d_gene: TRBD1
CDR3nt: TGCAGTGCTAGTCGTTGGACAGGTGGCGAAAAACTGTTTTTT
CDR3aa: CSASRWTGGEKLFF

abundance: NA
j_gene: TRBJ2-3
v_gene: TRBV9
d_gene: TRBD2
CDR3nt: TGTGCCAGCAGCGTTAGCGGGGGGAGCACAGATACGCAGTATTTT
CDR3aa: CASSVSGGSTDTQYF

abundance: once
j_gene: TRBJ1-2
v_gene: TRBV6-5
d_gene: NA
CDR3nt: TGTGCCAGCAGTTACTCTTCGGTTGGCTACACCTTC
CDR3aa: CASSYSSVGYTF

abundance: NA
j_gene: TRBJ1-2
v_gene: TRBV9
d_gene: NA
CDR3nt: TGTGCCAGCAGCGTTAGGGATTTGGACTATGGCTACACCTTC
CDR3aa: CASSVRDLDYGYTF

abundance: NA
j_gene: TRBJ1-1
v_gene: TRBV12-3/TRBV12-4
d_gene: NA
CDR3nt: TGTGCCAGCAGCCCGCGGGGGTTGAACACTGAAGCTTTCTTT
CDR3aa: CASSPRGLNTEAFF

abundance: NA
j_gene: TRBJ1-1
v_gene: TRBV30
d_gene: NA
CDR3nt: TGTGCCTGGAATGACAGAGCCGAAGCTTTCTTT
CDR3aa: CAWNDRAEAFF

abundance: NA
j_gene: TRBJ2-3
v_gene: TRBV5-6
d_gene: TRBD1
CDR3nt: TGTGCCAGCAGCCCGGGACAGGGGGCTGGAGATACGCAGTATTTT
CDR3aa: CASSPGQGAGDTQYF

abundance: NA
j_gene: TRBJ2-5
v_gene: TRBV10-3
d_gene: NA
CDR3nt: TGTGCCATCAGTGACAGGGGAGGGGTGACCCAGTACTTC
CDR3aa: CAISDRGGVTQYF

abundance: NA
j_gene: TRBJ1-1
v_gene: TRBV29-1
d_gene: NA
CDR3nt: TGCAGCGTAACCCGGACAGCGAACACTGAAGCTTTCTTT
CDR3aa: CSVTRTANTEAFF

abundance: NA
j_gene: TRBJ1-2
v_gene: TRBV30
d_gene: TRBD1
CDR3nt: TGTGCCTGGAGTGCTCCAGGGGGGGTCGGTGGCTACACCTTC
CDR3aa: CAWSAPGGVGGYTF

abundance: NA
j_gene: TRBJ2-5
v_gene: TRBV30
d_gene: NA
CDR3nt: TGTGCCTGGGCCAGCGGGCCGGAGACCCAGTACTTC
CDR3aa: CAWASGPETQYF

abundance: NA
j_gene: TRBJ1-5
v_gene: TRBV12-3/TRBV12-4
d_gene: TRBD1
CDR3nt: TGTGCCAGCAGGAGGGGACAGGCCAATCAGCCCCAGCATTTT
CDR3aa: CASRRGQANQPQHF

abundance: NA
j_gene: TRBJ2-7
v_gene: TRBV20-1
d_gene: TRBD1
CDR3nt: TGCAGTGCCCACCCCCAGGGGGCACACGAGCAGTACTTC
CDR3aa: CSAHPQGAHEQYF

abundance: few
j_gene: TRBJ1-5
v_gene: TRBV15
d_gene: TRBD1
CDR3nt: TGTGCCACCAGCAAAAAGTGGGGACAGGGAACCAATCAGCCCCAGCATTTT
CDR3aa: CATSKKWGQGTNQPQHF

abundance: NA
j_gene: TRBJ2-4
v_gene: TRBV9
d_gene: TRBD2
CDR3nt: TGTGCCAGCAGCGCGGGGGCGGGGGGGCCTTCTAACATTCAGTACTTC
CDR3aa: CASSAGAGGPSNIQYF

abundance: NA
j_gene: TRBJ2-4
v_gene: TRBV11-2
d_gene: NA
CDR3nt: TGTGCCAGCAGCTTAGATCGAGGGGGTCAAAACATTCAGTACTTC
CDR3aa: CASSLDRGGQNIQYF

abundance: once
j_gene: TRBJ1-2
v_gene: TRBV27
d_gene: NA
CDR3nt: TGTGCCAGCAGTTCCCGGGATAACTATGGCTACACCTTC
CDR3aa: CASSSRDNYGYTF

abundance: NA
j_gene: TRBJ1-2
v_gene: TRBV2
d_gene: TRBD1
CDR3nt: TGTGCCAGCAGTGAAAGGACAGGGGGCTATGGCTACACCTTC
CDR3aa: CASSERTGGYGYTF

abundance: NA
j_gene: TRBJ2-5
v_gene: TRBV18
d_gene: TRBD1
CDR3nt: TGTGCCAGCTCCCGGGACAGGGTAACCCAGTACTTC
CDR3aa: CASSRDRVTQYF

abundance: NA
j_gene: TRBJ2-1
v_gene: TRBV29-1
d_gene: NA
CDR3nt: TGCAGCGCCGGGGTACCCAACAATGAGCAGTTCTTC
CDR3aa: CSAGVPNNEQFF

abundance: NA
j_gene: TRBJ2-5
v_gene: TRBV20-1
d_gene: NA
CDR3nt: TGCAGTGCTAGGAGGGTCCAGGCAAAGACCCAGTACTTC
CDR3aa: CSARRVQAKTQYF

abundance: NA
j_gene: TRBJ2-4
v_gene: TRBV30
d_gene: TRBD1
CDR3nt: TGTGCCTGGAGTGTAGGACAGGGGGCGCGTAGAAACATTCAGTACTTC
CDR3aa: CAWSVGQGARRNIQYF

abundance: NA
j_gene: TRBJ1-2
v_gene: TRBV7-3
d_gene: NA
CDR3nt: TGTGCCAGCAGCTTAAGGCGGGGATATGGCTACACCTTC
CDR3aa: CASSLRRGYGYTF

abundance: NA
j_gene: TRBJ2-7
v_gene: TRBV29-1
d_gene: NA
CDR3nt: TGCAGCGTTGTTTACGGGAGCTCCTACGAGCAGTACTTC
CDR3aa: CSVVYGSSYEQYF

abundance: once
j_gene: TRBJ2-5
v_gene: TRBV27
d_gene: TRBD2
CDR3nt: TGTGCCAGCAGTTCGAGCGGGGGGGCTTGGGAGACCCAGTACTTC
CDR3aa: CASSSSGGAWETQYF

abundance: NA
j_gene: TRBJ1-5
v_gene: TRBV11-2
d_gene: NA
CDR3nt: TGTGCCAGCAGCTCAGGGAGAAGCAATCAGCCCCAGCATTTT
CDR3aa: CASSSGRSNQPQHF

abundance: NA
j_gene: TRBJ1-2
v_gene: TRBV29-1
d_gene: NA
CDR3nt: TGCAGCGTTACCCTCGACAGCGCCAACTATGGCTACACCTTC
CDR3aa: CSVTLDSANYGYTF